This T cell receptor beta chain was obtained from a study of T cells after yellow fever vaccination. Points from the study as a whole: Some clonotypes were seen in both the CD4 and the CD8 compartments. These made up a small share and likely arose from convergent recombination. FACS-sorted repertoires could contain abundant clonotypes contaminating from the bulk population. Reappearance after the booster was observed for most primary-vaccination clones (about 96% CD4, about 91% CD8).

Making TCR cDNA involved 5'RACE template switching, which added UMIs and a universal primer site. A single record per CDR3 protein comes from TCRdb applying MiXCR to the 5' RACE reads. The sample has roughly 120,000 distinct CDR3 sequences, roughly 6.8% seen once. The germline V gene has CDR1 SGHRS and CDR2 YFSETQ. The CDR3 is 14 residues long. V was pared by 4 bases and J by 4 bases, with 12 bases between. This clonotype was detected ten times or more. Its antigen is still unknown. The chain has TRBV5-1 and TRBJ2-1, with TRBD1 as a possible D gene (6 bases). The source was CD4+ T cells sorted from PBMCs, collected about 41 days after the first yellow fever vaccination. The TCR sequence derives from a man between 18 and 35 years old who received the YFV17D yellow fever vaccine. In DNA, the CDR3 is TGCGCCAGCAGCATGGGGGCCGTATACAATGAGCAGTTCTTC. This sequence encodes CASSMGAVYNEQFF.